This note documents a single T cell receptor (beta chain) sequence. Mismatch with germline at one junction end may stem from a read error. Within the sample, other DNA sequences also encode this same CDR3. The source of the sample is a study of Tregs in tolerant kidney transplant recipients. Clones were read by immunoSEQ multiplex PCR, and TCRdb kept only the in-frame ones, dropping some. The sample has around 70,000 clones; 92% are singletons. This receptor was identified in a human donor who received a combined kidney and bone marrow transplant. The source material was CD8+ T cells from blood, sampled before the transplant.

The CDR3 region is CASSLSGGGSSYNSPLHF. The CDR3 nucleotides are TGTGCCAGCAGCTTAAGCGGGGGAGGGAGCTCCTATAATTCCCCCCTCCACTTT. J is TRBJ1-6 and V is TRBV7-6, with D tentatively TRBD1 (5 bases). CDR1 and CDR2 (germline): SGHVS, FNYEAQ. The CDR3 covers 18 residues.